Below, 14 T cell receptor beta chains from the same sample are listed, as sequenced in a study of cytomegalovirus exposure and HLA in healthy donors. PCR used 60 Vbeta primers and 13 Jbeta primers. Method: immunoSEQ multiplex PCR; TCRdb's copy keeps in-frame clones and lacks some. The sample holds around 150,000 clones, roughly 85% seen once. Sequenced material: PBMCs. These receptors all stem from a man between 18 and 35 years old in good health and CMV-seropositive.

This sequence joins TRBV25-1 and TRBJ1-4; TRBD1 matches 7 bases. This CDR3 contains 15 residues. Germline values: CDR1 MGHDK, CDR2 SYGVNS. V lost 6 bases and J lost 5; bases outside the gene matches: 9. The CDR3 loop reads CASRREGQSNEKLFF. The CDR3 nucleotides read TGTGCCAGCAGGCGGGAGGGACAGTCAAATGAAAAACTGTTTTTT.

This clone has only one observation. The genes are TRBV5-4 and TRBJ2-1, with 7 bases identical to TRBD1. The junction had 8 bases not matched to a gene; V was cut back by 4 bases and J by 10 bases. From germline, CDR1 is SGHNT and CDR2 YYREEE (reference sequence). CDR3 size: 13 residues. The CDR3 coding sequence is TGTGCCAGCAGCCAATCCCAGGGACAGGAGCAGTTCTTC. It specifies CASSQSQGQEQFF.

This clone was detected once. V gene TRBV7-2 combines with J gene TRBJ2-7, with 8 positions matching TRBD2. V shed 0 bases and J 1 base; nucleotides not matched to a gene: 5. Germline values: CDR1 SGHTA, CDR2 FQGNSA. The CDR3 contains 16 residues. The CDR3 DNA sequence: TGTGCCAGCAGCTTAGCGGGACTAGTGGGATCCTACGAGCAGTACTTC. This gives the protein CASSLAGLVGSYEQYF.

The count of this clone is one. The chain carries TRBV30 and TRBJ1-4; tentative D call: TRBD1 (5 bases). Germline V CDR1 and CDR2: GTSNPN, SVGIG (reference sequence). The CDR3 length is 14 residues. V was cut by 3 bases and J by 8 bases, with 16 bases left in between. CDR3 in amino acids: CAWRKTVPGEKLFF. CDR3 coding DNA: TGTGCCTGGAGAAAGACGGTCCCAGGGGAAAAACTGTTTTTT. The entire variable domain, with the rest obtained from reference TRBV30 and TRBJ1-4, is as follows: SQTIHQWPATLVQPVGSPLSLECTVEGTSNPNLYWYRQAAGRGLQLLFYSVGIGQISSEVPQNLSASRPQDRQFILSSKKLLLSDSGFYLCAWRKTVPGEKLFFGSGTQLSVL.

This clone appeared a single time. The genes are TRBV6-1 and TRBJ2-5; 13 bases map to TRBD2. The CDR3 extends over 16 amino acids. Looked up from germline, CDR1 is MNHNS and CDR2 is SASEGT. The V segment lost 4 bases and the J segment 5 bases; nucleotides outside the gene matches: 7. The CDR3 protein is CASSVTSGGAWETQYF. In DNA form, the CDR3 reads TGTGCCAGCAGTGTAACTAGCGGGGGGGCCTGGGAGACCCAGTACTTC.

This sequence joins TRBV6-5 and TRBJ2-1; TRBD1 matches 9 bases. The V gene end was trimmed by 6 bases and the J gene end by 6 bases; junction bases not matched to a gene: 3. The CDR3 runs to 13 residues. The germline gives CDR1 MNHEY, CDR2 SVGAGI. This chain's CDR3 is CASSKTGGNEQFF. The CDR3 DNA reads TGTGCCAGCAGCAAGACAGGGGGCAATGAGCAGTTCTTC.

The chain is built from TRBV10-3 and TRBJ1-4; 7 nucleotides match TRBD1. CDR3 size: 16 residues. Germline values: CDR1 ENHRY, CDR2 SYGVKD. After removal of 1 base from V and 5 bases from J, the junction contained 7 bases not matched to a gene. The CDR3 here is CAISEYPTGENEKLFF. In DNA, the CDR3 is TGTGCCATCAGTGAGTACCCCACAGGGGAGAATGAAAAACTGTTTTTT.

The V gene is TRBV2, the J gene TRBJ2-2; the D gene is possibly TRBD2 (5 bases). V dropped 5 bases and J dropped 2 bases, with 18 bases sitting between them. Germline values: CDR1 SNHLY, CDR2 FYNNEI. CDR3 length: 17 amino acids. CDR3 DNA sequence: TGTGCCAGCAGTCGATATCAACTAGGGCAAAACACCGGGGAGCTGTTTTTT. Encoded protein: CASSRYQLGQNTGELFF.

The CDR3 sequence: CASSGTGTHYEQYF. Written as DNA, the CDR3 is TGTGCCAGCAGTGGAACCGGGACTCACTACGAGCAGTACTTC. The chain recombines TRBV2 with TRBJ2-7; TRBD2 might be the D (6 bases). The germline V and J ends were trimmed by 4 bases and 3 bases, with 13 bases remaining between them. The length of the CDR3 is 14 residues. Germline V lookup: CDR1 SNHLY, CDR2 FYNNEI. Looking up the rest from reference TRBV2 and TRBJ2-7 gives the full variable domain: EPEVTQTPSHQVTQMGQEVILRCVPISNHLYFYWYRQILGQKVEFLVSFYNNEISEKSEIFDDQFSVERPDGSNFTLKIRSTKLEDSAMYFCASSGTGTHYEQYFGPGTRLTVT.

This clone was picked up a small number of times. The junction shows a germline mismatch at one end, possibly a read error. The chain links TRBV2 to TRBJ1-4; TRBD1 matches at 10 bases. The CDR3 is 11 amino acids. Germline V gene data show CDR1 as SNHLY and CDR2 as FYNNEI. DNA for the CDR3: TGTGCCAGCAGTGGCTTGGGACAGGGGTCTTTT. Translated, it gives CASSGLGQGSF.

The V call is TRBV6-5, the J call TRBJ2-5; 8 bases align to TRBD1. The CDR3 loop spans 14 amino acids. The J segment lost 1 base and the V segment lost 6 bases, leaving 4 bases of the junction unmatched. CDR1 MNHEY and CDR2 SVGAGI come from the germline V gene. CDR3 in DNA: TGTGCCAGCAGGGACAGGGCTGCCCAAGAGACCCAGTACTTC. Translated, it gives CASRDRAAQETQYF.

The CDR3 region is CASSPGTSGGLQETQYF. The CDR3 nucleotides read TGCGCCAGCAGCCCCGGGACTAGCGGGGGGCTCCAAGAGACCCAGTACTTC. This chain joins TRBV5-1 and TRBJ2-5; the match to TRBD2 covers 15 bases. The CDR3 spans 17 residues. Losses at the gene ends were 4 bases for V and 1 base for J; bases not matched to a gene: 5. Germline V gene lookup returns CDR1 SGHRS and CDR2 YFSETQ. Based on the CDR3 plus reference TRBV5-1 and TRBJ2-5, the full variable domain is KAGVTQTPRYLIKTRGQQVTLSCSPISGHRSVSWYQQTPGQGLQFLFEYFSETQRNKGNFPGRFSGRQFSNSRSEMNVSTLELGDSALYLCASSPGTSGGLQETQYFGPGTRLLVL.

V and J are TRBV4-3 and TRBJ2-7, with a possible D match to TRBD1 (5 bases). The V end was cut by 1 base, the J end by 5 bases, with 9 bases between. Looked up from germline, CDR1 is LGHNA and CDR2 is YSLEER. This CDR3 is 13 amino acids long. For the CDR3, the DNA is TGCGCCAGCAGCCAAGCGGAAGGGGACGAGCAGTACTTC. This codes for CASSQAEGDEQYF.

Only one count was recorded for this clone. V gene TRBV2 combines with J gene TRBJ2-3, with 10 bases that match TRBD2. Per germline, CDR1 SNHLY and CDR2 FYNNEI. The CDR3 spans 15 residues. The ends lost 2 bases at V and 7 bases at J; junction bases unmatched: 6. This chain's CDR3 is CASSEQAGGINTQYF. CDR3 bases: TGTGCCAGCAGTGAACAAGCGGGGGGGATAAATACGCAGTATTTT.